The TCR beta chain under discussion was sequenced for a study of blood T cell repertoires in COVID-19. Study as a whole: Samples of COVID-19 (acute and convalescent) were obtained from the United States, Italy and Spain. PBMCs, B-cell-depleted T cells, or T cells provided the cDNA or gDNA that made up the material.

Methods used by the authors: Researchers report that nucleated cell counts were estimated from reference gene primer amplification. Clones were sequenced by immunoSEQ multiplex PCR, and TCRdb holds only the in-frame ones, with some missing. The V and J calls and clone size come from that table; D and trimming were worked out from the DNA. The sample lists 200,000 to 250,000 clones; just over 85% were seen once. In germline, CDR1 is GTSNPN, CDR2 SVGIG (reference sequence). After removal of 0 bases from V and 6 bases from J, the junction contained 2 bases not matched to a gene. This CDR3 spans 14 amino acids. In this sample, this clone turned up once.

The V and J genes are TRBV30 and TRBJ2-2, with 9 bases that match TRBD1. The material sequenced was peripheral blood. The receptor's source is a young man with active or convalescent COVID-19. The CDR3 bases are TGTGCCTGGAGTGTGGGACAGGGATCCGGGGAGCTGTTTTTT. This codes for CAWSVGQGSGELFF. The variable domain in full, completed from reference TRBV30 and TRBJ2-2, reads SQTIHQWPATLVQPVGSPLSLECTVEGTSNPNLYWYRQAAGRGLQLLFYSVGIGQISSEVPQNLSASRPQDRQFILSSKKLLLSDSGFYLCAWSVGQGSGELFFGEGSRLTVL.